This T cell receptor (beta chain) is drawn from a study of blood T cells in healthy people across ages. Germline V CDR1 and CDR2: LGHNA, YSLEER. V lost 0 bases and J 10 bases, leaving 17 bases between the germline ends. This CDR3 comprises 15 residues. The second PCR ran about 6 to 11 cycles with a sample-barcoded 5' primer and J-beta primers. A template-switch adaptor containing 12 random nucleotides labeled each cDNA molecule. From the 5' RACE reads, TCRdb called clonotypes with MiXCR, one entry per CDR3 protein. The table records about 1.5 million distinct CDR3 sequences, around 40% of them present only once. Study-level findings and limits: Long-lived donors exceeded aged donors in naive CD4+ cells and diversity. As age increased, TCR beta diversity per million T cells fell in a roughly linear fashion.

In terms of origin and age, donors were healthy Caucasian individuals from Russia aged roughly 6 to 95. About this clonotype itself: Its antigen is currently unknown.

The TCR originated in a woman aged 18-30 years in good health. This sequence joins TRBV4-3 and TRBJ2-3, with D possibly matching TRBD2 (6 bases). The sequencing sample was made of blood. The CDR3 region has the DNA TGCGCCAGCAGCCAAGATGGAACTCTAGCGCAAGCGCAGTATTTT. Protein: CASSQDGTLAQAQYF.